What follows are 21 T cell receptor beta chains derived from one specimen sequenced in a study of response to subunit inactivated influenza vaccine. Using its own MiXCR run on the RT-PCR reads, TCRdb lists one record per CDR3 protein. Of about 620,000 distinct CDR3 sequences listed, approximately 11% are singletons. This sample was also put to use in a study of T cells expressing NK-cell markers. That paper adds: The authors made TCR beta cDNA libraries by 5'RACE template switching. This switching added a universal primer site and UMIs.

Sequenced here: PBMCs from blood, sampled on the day of vaccination. These receptors were collected from a man between 45 and 60 years old who received an inactivated influenza vaccine.

V is TRBV6-1 and J is TRBJ2-5; 11 bases are a match to TRBD2. After removal of 7 bases from V and 5 bases from J, the junction contained 9 bases not matched to a gene. From germline, CDR1 is MNHNS and CDR2 SASEGT. The CDR3 totals 15 residues. CDR3 sequence (DNA): TGTGCCAGCAAACTTAGCGGGAGGGCCTATGAGACCCAGTACTTC. Translated, it gives CASKLSGRAYETQYF.

This clonotype was detected a few times. The rearrangement joins TRBV20-1 to TRBJ2-7; D may be TRBD1 or TRBD2 (6 bases each). The CDR3 covers 13 residues. V lost 6 bases and J lost 3, with 15 bases in between. The germline V gene encodes CDR1 DFQATT and CDR2 SNEGSKA (reference sequence). CDR3 loop: CSARGPTSYEQYF. The CDR3 nucleotides read TGCAGTGCCCGGGGGCCTACGAGCTACGAGCAGTACTTC.

This clonotype has a handful of counts. The chain links TRBV10-3 to TRBJ2-4; 10 bases fit TRBD2. V dropped 0 bases and J dropped 4; count of bases not matched to a gene: 0. This CDR3 is 15 amino acids long. CDR1 is ENHRY, CDR2 SYGVKD, per germline. The DNA for the CDR3 is TGTGCCATCAGTGAGTCGGGACTAGCGAAAAACATTCAGTACTTC. It specifies CAISESGLAKNIQYF.

This clonotype was observed a handful of times. The chain is built from TRBV20-1 and TRBJ2-1, with no clear D. The CDR3 runs 13 residues. V lost 1 base and J 7 bases, leaving 11 bases between the germline ends. Germline assignment: CDR1 DFQATT and CDR2 SNEGSKA (reference sequence). CDR3 DNA sequence: TGCAGTGCTAGAGGGGAAGTTGTAAATGAGCAGTTCTTC. Its protein product is CSARGEVVNEQFF.

V gene TRBV20-1 combines with J gene TRBJ2-5, with TRBD2 identical over 10 bases. With 4 bases clipped from V and 5 bases from J, the junction kept 4 bases outside the gene matches. The germline V gene encodes CDR1 DFQATT and CDR2 SNEGSKA (reference sequence). The CDR3 loop spans 13 amino acids. CDR3 region: CSAIAGGSETQYF. The CDR3, as DNA: TGCAGTGCTATAGCGGGGGGATCGGAGACCCAGTACTTC.

A few counts support this clonotype. The chain uses TRBV7-9 and TRBJ2-7; TRBD1 matches 7 bases. The length of the CDR3 is 14 residues. CDR1 and CDR2 (germline): SEHNR, FQNEAQ (reference sequence). J was trimmed by 1 base and V by 4 bases; bases with no gene match: 4. CDR3 bases: TGTGCCAGCAGCTCCGACAGGGAGTCCTACGAGCAGTACTTC. Translated, it gives CASSSDRESYEQYF.

This clonotype was seen a few times. This sequence joins TRBV5-1 and TRBJ2-5; 8 bases fit TRBD1. V was pared by 6 bases and J by 4 bases, with 8 bases of the junction left unmatched. Germline-derived CDR1 and CDR2 are SGHRS and YFSETQ. This CDR3 comprises 14 residues. CDR3 residues: CASTPTQGAETQYF. As DNA, the CDR3 is TGCGCCAGCACCCCGACTCAGGGGGCAGAGACCCAGTACTTC.

The V call is TRBV7-8, the J call TRBJ2-3, with 8 bases lining up with TRBD1. J lost 2 bases, V lost 5 bases, and 9 bases had no gene match. Germline V gene data show CDR1 as SGHVS and CDR2 as FQNEAQ. There are 16 residues in the CDR3. The CDR3 here is CASSPGQGIITDTQYF. The CDR3 DNA sequence: TGTGCCAGCAGCCCCGGACAGGGAATTATCACAGATACGCAGTATTTT.

This clonotype was picked up a small number of times. V usage is TRBV4-3 and J usage is TRBJ2-5; TRBD2 might be the D (6 bases). CDR1 and CDR2 from the germline V gene are LGHNA and YSLEER. The CDR3 has 15 amino acids. The germline V and J ends were trimmed by 0 bases and 9 bases, with 17 bases remaining between them. The CDR3 reads CASSQDQGAGIAQYF. CDR3 DNA sequence: TGCGCCAGCAGCCAAGATCAAGGTGCGGGGATTGCCCAGTACTTC.

V is TRBV5-1 and J is TRBJ2-3; TRBD2 matches at 10 bases. Trimming cost V 1 base and J 6 bases; bases outside gene matches: 5. Looked up from germline, CDR1 is SGHRS and CDR2 is YFSETQ. This CDR3 has 15 residues. CDR3 residues: CASSLSASGSDTQYF. The CDR3 DNA reads TGCGCCAGCAGCTTGTCCGCTAGCGGGAGCGATACGCAGTATTTT.

The table lists this clonotype with a few counts. The V call is TRBV29-1, the J call TRBJ2-3, with 10 bases identical to TRBD1. The trim removed 3 bases at V and 3 bases at J, leaving 6 bases unmatched. Germline CDR1 is SQVTM and CDR2 is ANQGSEA. The CDR3 runs to 15 residues. This chain's CDR3 is CSVDGDRGVTDTQYF. DNA for the CDR3: TGCAGCGTTGATGGGGACAGGGGCGTAACAGATACGCAGTATTTT.

In its sample, this clonotype was seen a few times. V is TRBV5-1 and J is TRBJ2-3, with D possibly being TRBD1 or TRBD2 (6 bases each). Trimming shortened V by 0 bases and J by 6 bases, and 17 bases separated the two germline ends. Germline V lookup: CDR1 SGHRS, CDR2 YFSETQ. The CDR3 contains 16 residues. The CDR3 DNA follows: TGCGCCAGCAGCTTGGGCGGGACAAGAACGCGGGATACGCAGTATTTT. It codes for CASSLGGTRTRDTQYF. The whole variable domain, remainder taken from reference TRBV5-1 and TRBJ2-3, is KAGVTQTPRYLIKTRGQQVTLSCSPISGHRSVSWYQQTPGQGLQFLFEYFSETQRNKGNFPGRFSGRQFSNSRSEMNVSTLELGDSALYLCASSLGGTRTRDTQYFGPGTRLTVL.

This clonotype came up a few times. This rearrangement joins TRBV5-1 to TRBJ2-1; a possible D gene is TRBD1 (6 bases). CDR1 is SGHRS, CDR2 YFSETQ, per germline. The CDR3 spans 11 residues. V was clipped by 4 bases and J by 10 bases, with 9 bases between them. The CDR3 sequence is CASSTDREQFF. DNA of the CDR3: TGCGCCAGCAGCACCGACAGGGAGCAGTTCTTC.

V gene TRBV5-5 combines with J gene TRBJ2-5; D not resolved. Per the germline V gene, CDR1 is SGHKS and CDR2 is YYEKEE (reference sequence). V lost 0 bases to trimming and J lost 2 bases, with 11 bases between them. The CDR3 has 15 amino acids. The CDR3 region has the DNA TGTGCCAGCAGCTTGGGCCCCGCCCGACAAGAGACCCAGTACTTC. The encoded protein is CASSLGPARQETQYF.

This clonotype was picked up a small number of times. The chain has TRBV9 and TRBJ2-5; no firm D call. The germline V gene encodes CDR1 SGDLS and CDR2 YYNGEE. Deletions cut 3 bases from V and 1 base from J, with 13 bases between. The CDR3 has 15 amino acids. CDR3 sequence reads: CASSARGPFQETQYF. Written as DNA, the CDR3 is TGTGCCAGCAGCGCAAGAGGACCCTTCCAAGAGACCCAGTACTTC.

This chain links TRBV12-3 or TRBV12-4 with TRBJ2-2; D may match TRBD1 or TRBD2 (5 bases each). Trimming took off 8 bases at V and 4 bases at J, with 14 bases between the two ends. The CDR3 sequence is 14 residues long. CDR3 bases: TGTGCCAGCTTGGGGGAAAGGAGCACCGGGGAGCTGTTTTTT. This sequence encodes CASLGERSTGELFF.

This clonotype was detected many times. The V gene is TRBV12-3 or TRBV12-4, the J gene TRBJ1-1; D is possibly TRBD1 (5 bases). Trimming left V 7 bases short and J 6 bases short, with 15 bases between. The CDR3 loop spans 13 amino acids. The CDR3 spells CASTLRVGAEAFF. CDR3 nucleotide sequence: TGTGCCAGCACCCTAAGGGTAGGGGCTGAAGCTTTCTTT.

V gene TRBV3-1 combines with J gene TRBJ2-1; D may be TRBD2 (6 bases). V dropped 3 bases and J dropped 12 bases, with 15 bases sitting between them. The CDR3 contains 13 residues. Per the germline V gene, CDR1 is LGHDT and CDR2 is YNNKEL (reference sequence). CDR3 in amino acids: CASSQGRRERQFF. For the CDR3, the DNA is TGTGCCAGCAGCCAGGGTCGGCGGGAAAGGCAGTTCTTC.

This chain connects TRBV5-1 to TRBJ2-7; TRBD1 aligns across 9 bases. Trimming cost V 0 bases and J 5 bases; bases outside gene matches: 12. Germline V gives CDR1 SGHRS, CDR2 YFSETQ. This CDR3 contains 17 residues. The CDR3 is CASSLALPRTGADEQYF. The CDR3 DNA is TGCGCCAGCAGCTTGGCCCTCCCGAGGACAGGGGCCGACGAGCAGTACTTC.

This clonotype was seen only a few times. The chain couples TRBV9 to TRBJ2-1; maybe TRBD2 (6 bases). Germline V lookup: CDR1 SGDLS, CDR2 YYNGEE. Trimming shortened V by 3 bases and J by 10 bases, and 20 bases separated the two germline ends. The CDR3 runs to 15 residues. As DNA, the CDR3 is TGTGCCAGCAGCGATAAAGCGGGTGGGTATTCCGAGCAGTTCTTC. Encoded protein: CASSDKAGGYSEQFF.

This clonotype has only a few counts. The chain recombines TRBV15 with TRBJ2-7; no reliable D call. V shed 1 base and J shed 1 base, with 5 bases lying between them. Germline loops: CDR1 LNHNV, CDR2 YYDKDF (reference sequence). This CDR3 spans 13 amino acids. For the CDR3, the DNA is TGTGCCACCAGCAGAGCAGCATCCTACGAGCAGTACTTC. Amino acid sequence: CATSRAASYEQYF.